A selection of T cell receptor beta chains follows, all from one sample in a study of cytotoxic CD8 clonotypes in ibrutinib-treated CLL. Repertoires were generated with immunoSEQ multiplex PCR, while TCRdb's copy carries only in-frame clones and drops some. Found here are almost 250,000 clones, 60% to 75% of them singletons; the top ten hold just over 15%. The specimen comprised PBMCs, sampled after 24 months of ibrutinib treatment. All receptors come from a human donor with chronic lymphocytic leukemia. Each CDR3 is given with its conserved first and last residue. D genes are given only for firm matches. Rows may omit the clone size; those that give it use once, few, many or a size class.

TRBD1	TRBJ2-7	TRBV6-1	few	TGTGCCAGCAATCGGGACAGGGGCTACGAGCAGTACTTC	CASNRDRGYEQYF
NA	TRBJ2-2	TRBV5-1	NA	TGCGCCAGCAGCTTAGGTCTTTCGACCGGGGAGCTGTTTTTT	CASSLGLSTGELFF
NA	TRBJ2-1	TRBV30	NA	TGTGCCTGGACCCGGGAGACCAATGAGCAGTTCTTC	CAWTRETNEQFF
TRBD1	TRBJ1-4	TRBV27	few	TGTGCCAGCAGCGGCACGGGACAGGGAGAGGAAAAACTGTTTTTT	CASSGTGQGEEKLFF
NA	TRBJ1-2	TRBV4-3	NA	TGCGCCAGCAGCCAAGTTAGCTCTAACTATGGCTACACCTTC	CASSQVSSNYGYTF
TRBD2	TRBJ2-5	TRBV7-7	NA	TGTGCTAGCAGCCCCCTCGGCGGGAGTGGCGAGACCCAGTACTTC	CASSPLGGSGETQYF
NA	TRBJ2-2	TRBV9	NA	TGTGCCAGCAGCGTAGCTGGGCGGGGCGGGGAGCTGTTTTTT	CASSVAGRGGELFF
NA	TRBJ2-3	TRBV11-2	NA	TGTGCCAGCAGCTTACATCTACCTCCCACAGATACGCAGTATTTT	CASSLHLPPTDTQYF
TRBD1	TRBJ2-5	TRBV6-5	NA	TGTGCCAGCAGTTTTGGACAGGGCGGGGTTGAAGAGACCCAGTACTTC	CASSFGQGGVEETQYF
NA	TRBJ2-2	TRBV9	NA	TGTGCCAGCAGCGTAGAACCCAGGACCGGGGAGCTGTTTTTT	CASSVEPRTGELFF
NA	TRBJ2-3	TRBV19	few	TGTGCCTGGACGGCAGCTTCTAGCACAGATACGCAGTATTTT	CAWTAASSTDTQYF
TRBD1	TRBJ1-1	TRBV18	few	TGTGCCAGCTCAAATAACAGGGGGCAGGGGCTGAACACTGAAGCTTTCTTT	CASSNNRGQGLNTEAFF
NA	TRBJ1-5	TRBV19	NA	TGTGCCAGTACCACGAGTTGGGGGAATGATCAGCCCCAGCATTTT	CASTTSWGNDQPQHF
NA	TRBJ2-7	TRBV5-1	NA	TGCGCCAGCAGCTTGGTGGTGGGAGGGGGATACGAGCAGTACTTC	CASSLVVGGGYEQYF
TRBD2	TRBJ2-1	TRBV14	NA	TGTGCCAGCAGCTCAGCACTCTTGGCGGGAGGGGTAAATGAGCAGTTCTTC	CASSSALLAGGVNEQFF
NA	TRBJ2-2	TRBV13	NA	TGTGCCAGCAGCTTAGCGGAATACACCGGGGAGCTGTTTTTT	CASSLAEYTGELFF
NA	TRBJ2-2	TRBV7-3	NA	TGTGCCAGCAGCTTGGGCCCTCTCGCGAACACCGGGGAGCTGTTTTTT	CASSLGPLANTGELFF
NA	TRBJ2-6	TRBV7-2	NA	TGTGCCAGCAGCTTAAGCCCCGGGGCCAACGTCCTGACTTTC	CASSLSPGANVLTF
NA	TRBJ2-1	TRBV29-1	NA	TGCAGCGTTGAAGATCGCCAGAACAATGAGCAGTTCTTC	CSVEDRQNNEQFF
NA	TRBJ2-7	TRBV28	few	TGTGCCACCTCCCCCGGGGACGAGCAGTACTTC	CATSPGDEQYF
NA	TRBJ2-7	TRBV4-3	NA	TGCGCCAGCAGCCACAATCTCGCCCCTACCTACGAGCAGTACTTC	CASSHNLAPTYEQYF
TRBD1	TRBJ1-1	TRBV4-2	NA	TGTGCCAGCAGCGGACAGGGTGGCACTGAAGCTTTCTTT	CASSGQGGTEAFF
NA	TRBJ2-2	TRBV7-8	NA	TGTGCCAGCAGCTTAGCGTCACGCACCGGGGAGCTGTTTTTT	CASSLASRTGELFF
TRBD1	TRBJ2-7	TRBV18	few	TGTGCCAGCCGCCCGGGACAGAGCTCCTACGAGCAGTACTTC	CASRPGQSSYEQYF
NA	TRBJ2-7	TRBV2	NA	TGTGCCAGCAGTGAAGCGACGGCTAGCTACGAGCAGTACTTC	CASSEATASYEQYF
TRBD1	TRBJ2-1	TRBV25-1	NA	TGTGCCAGCAGTCGACAGGGGCCTCGGAATGAGCAGTTCTTC	CASSRQGPRNEQFF
NA	TRBJ2-1	TRBV11-2	NA	TGTGCCAGCAGCTTAGGCAGGGCTAATGAGCAGTTCTTC	CASSLGRANEQFF